The rows below give T cell receptor beta chains drawn from one sample of a study of spatial heterogeneity in lung cancer. TCRdb itself ran the 5' RACE reads through MiXCR, one entry per CDR3 protein. This sample has 15,000 to 20,000 distinct CDR3 sequences, with around 7% found just once. The sequencing here drew on lung tumor tissue, taken at surgery. The receptors were gathered from a female donor with early-stage non-small cell lung cancer. Each CDR3 is given with its conserved first and last residue. D genes are given only for firm matches. Some rows have no size entry. The others give once, few or many, or a class for an expanded clone.

J gene: TRBJ2-1; D gene: .; clone size: many; V gene: TRBV3-1; CDR3 protein: CASSQALLNEQFF; CDR3 DNA: TGTGCCAGCAGCCAGGCCCTCCTCAATGAGCAGTTCTTC
J gene: TRBJ2-4; D gene: .; clone size: few; V gene: TRBV12-3/TRBV12-4; CDR3 protein: CASSPPGRKNIQYF; CDR3 DNA: TGTGCCAGCAGTCCACCGGGACGGAAAAACATTCAGTACTTC
J gene: TRBJ2-2; D gene: TRBD1; clone size: .; V gene: TRBV4-1; CDR3 protein: CASSLQGARTGELFF; CDR3 DNA: TGCGCCAGCAGCCTTCAGGGGGCGCGGACCGGGGAGCTGTTTTTT
J gene: TRBJ2-3; D gene: TRBD2; clone size: many; V gene: TRBV7-2; CDR3 protein: CASSNLAGSYTQYF; CDR3 DNA: TGTGCCAGCAGCAATCTAGCGGGGTCTTATACGCAGTATTTT
J gene: TRBJ1-6; D gene: .; clone size: .; V gene: TRBV7-2; CDR3 protein: CASSTAGGSSYNSPLHF; CDR3 DNA: TGTGCCAGCAGCACGGCGGGGGGGAGCTCCTATAATTCACCCCTCCACTTT
J gene: TRBJ2-2; D gene: .; clone size: many; V gene: TRBV6-4; CDR3 protein: CASKSDLPGELFF; CDR3 DNA: TGTGCCAGCAAGTCTGACTTACCCGGGGAGCTGTTTTTT
J gene: TRBJ2-5; D gene: TRBD1; clone size: .; V gene: TRBV7-9; CDR3 protein: CASSFSGTGRTQYF; CDR3 DNA: TGTGCCAGCAGCTTTTCCGGGACAGGGCGGACCCAGTACTTC
J gene: TRBJ2-3; D gene: TRBD2; clone size: .; V gene: TRBV7-8; CDR3 protein: CASSLGLGGDTQYF; CDR3 DNA: TGTGCCAGCAGCTTGGGACTGGGGGGGGATACGCAGTATTTT
J gene: TRBJ2-7; D gene: TRBD1; clone size: .; V gene: TRBV5-6; CDR3 protein: CASSLYRGSYEQYF; CDR3 DNA: TGTGCCAGCAGCTTGTACAGGGGCTCCTACGAGCAGTACTTC
J gene: TRBJ2-5; D gene: TRBD1; clone size: many; V gene: TRBV5-1; CDR3 protein: CASSTTGLQETQYF; CDR3 DNA: TGCGCCAGCAGCACGACAGGGCTCCAAGAGACCCAGTACTTC
J gene: TRBJ2-5; D gene: .; clone size: many; V gene: TRBV6-5; CDR3 protein: CASKGRWTQYF; CDR3 DNA: TGTGCCAGCAAGGGGAGGTGGACCCAGTACTTC
J gene: TRBJ1-5; D gene: .; clone size: few; V gene: TRBV2; CDR3 protein: CASSGVYSNQPQHF; CDR3 DNA: TGTGCCAGCAGTGGAGTTTATAGCAATCAGCCCCAGCATTTT
J gene: TRBJ1-1; D gene: .; clone size: few; V gene: TRBV28; CDR3 protein: CASSLGPGLEAFF; CDR3 DNA: TGTGCCAGCAGTTTAGGTCCGGGACTTGAAGCTTTCTTT
J gene: TRBJ1-5; D gene: .; clone size: .; V gene: TRBV3-1; CDR3 protein: CASSQVRGNQPQHF; CDR3 DNA: TGTGCCAGCAGCCAAGTAAGAGGGAATCAGCCCCAGCATTTT
J gene: TRBJ1-2; D gene: .; clone size: many; V gene: TRBV5-4; CDR3 protein: CASRPMSGGMDYGYTF; CDR3 DNA: TGTGCCAGCAGGCCTATGTCGGGGGGAATGGACTATGGCTACACCTTC
J gene: TRBJ1-2; D gene: .; clone size: medium-sized; V gene: TRBV7-2; CDR3 protein: CASSPRTANYGYTF; CDR3 DNA: TGTGCCAGCAGCCCCCGGACAGCTAACTATGGCTACACCTTC
J gene: TRBJ2-5; D gene: .; clone size: few; V gene: TRBV7-9; CDR3 protein: CASSRGKETQYF; CDR3 DNA: TGTGCCAGCAGCAGGGGTAAAGAGACCCAGTACTTC
J gene: TRBJ2-5; D gene: .; clone size: many; V gene: TRBV10-2; CDR3 protein: CASRMTSAETQYF; CDR3 DNA: TGCGCCAGCAGGATGACTAGTGCTGAGACCCAGTACTTC
J gene: TRBJ1-1; D gene: .; clone size: many; V gene: TRBV4-1; CDR3 protein: CASSLPYGGPEAFF; CDR3 DNA: TGCGCCAGCAGCCTTCCGTATGGGGGTCCTGAAGCTTTCTTT
J gene: TRBJ2-6; D gene: TRBD1; clone size: many; V gene: TRBV10-3; CDR3 protein: CAIRQGSPQDSGANVLTF; CDR3 DNA: TGTGCCATTAGACAGGGATCCCCCCAAGACTCTGGGGCCAACGTCCTGACTTTC
J gene: TRBJ2-2; D gene: .; clone size: medium-sized; V gene: TRBV10-3; CDR3 protein: CAITTGVATGELFF; CDR3 DNA: TGTGCCATCACCACTGGGGTGGCCACCGGGGAGCTGTTTTTT
J gene: TRBJ2-1; D gene: .; clone size: few; V gene: TRBV5-1; CDR3 protein: CASSLAGSSYNEQFF; CDR3 DNA: TGCGCCAGCAGCTTGGCGGGGAGCTCCTACAATGAGCAGTTCTTC
J gene: TRBJ1-2; D gene: .; clone size: few; V gene: TRBV28; CDR3 protein: CASSLQDTYGYTF; CDR3 DNA: TGTGCCAGCAGTTTACAAGACACCTATGGCTACACCTTC
J gene: TRBJ2-2; D gene: .; clone size: many; V gene: TRBV4-1; CDR3 protein: CASSQDPGAGTGELFF; CDR3 DNA: TGCGCCAGCAGCCAAGACCCCGGGGCGGGCACCGGGGAGCTGTTTTTT
J gene: TRBJ2-5; D gene: TRBD1; clone size: .; V gene: TRBV7-2; CDR3 protein: CASSPTGGVLGQETQYF; CDR3 DNA: TGTGCCAGCAGCCCCACAGGGGGCGTTTTAGGCCAAGAGACCCAGTACTTC
J gene: TRBJ2-2; D gene: TRBD2; clone size: few; V gene: TRBV7-2; CDR3 protein: CASSLSPSGGSTGELFF; CDR3 DNA: TGTGCCAGCAGCTTATCACCTAGCGGGGGAAGCACCGGGGAGCTGTTTTTT
J gene: TRBJ2-7; D gene: .; clone size: many; V gene: TRBV11-2; CDR3 protein: CASSYRVQGYEQYF; CDR3 DNA: TGTGCCAGCAGCTATAGAGTTCAGGGTTACGAGCAGTACTTC
J gene: TRBJ1-1; D gene: TRBD1; clone size: few; V gene: TRBV7-6; CDR3 protein: CASSSRGGNTEAFF; CDR3 DNA: TGTGCCAGCAGCTCCAGGGGGGGGAACACTGAAGCTTTCTTT
J gene: TRBJ1-2; D gene: .; clone size: many; V gene: TRBV20-1; CDR3 protein: CSASAPRGSNYGYTF; CDR3 DNA: TGCAGTGCTAGCGCTCCCCGGGGATCTAACTATGGCTACACCTTC
J gene: TRBJ2-2; D gene: TRBD1; clone size: .; V gene: TRBV18; CDR3 protein: CASSPPGQVNTGELFF; CDR3 DNA: TGTGCCAGCTCACCACCGGGACAGGTCAACACCGGGGAGCTGTTTTTT
J gene: TRBJ2-5; D gene: .; clone size: .; V gene: TRBV11-3; CDR3 protein: CASSLGSRKETQYF; CDR3 DNA: TGTGCCAGCAGCTTAGGAAGCAGGAAAGAGACCCAGTACTTC
J gene: TRBJ1-1; D gene: .; clone size: .; V gene: TRBV2; CDR3 protein: CASSVQDTEAFF; CDR3 DNA: TGTGCCAGCAGTGTACAGGACACTGAAGCTTTCTTT
J gene: TRBJ1-4; D gene: .; clone size: many; V gene: TRBV28; CDR3 protein: CASITSRGLAEKLFF; CDR3 DNA: TGTGCCAGCATCACTTCCAGGGGTCTGGCTGAAAAACTGTTTTTT
J gene: TRBJ2-3; D gene: TRBD1; clone size: .; V gene: TRBV28; CDR3 protein: CASFNRGRATDTQYF; CDR3 DNA: TGTGCCAGCTTCAACAGGGGGCGCGCAACAGATACGCAGTATTTT
J gene: TRBJ2-1; D gene: .; clone size: many; V gene: TRBV5-1; CDR3 protein: CASSLLPGSVNEQFF; CDR3 DNA: TGCGCCAGCAGCTTGTTGCCGGGGAGCGTGAATGAGCAGTTCTTC
J gene: TRBJ2-4; D gene: TRBD2; clone size: many; V gene: TRBV6-2/TRBV6-3; CDR3 protein: CASSSSGGVVKNIQYF; CDR3 DNA: TGTGCCAGCAGTTCTAGCGGGGGGGTGGTCAAAAACATTCAGTACTTC
J gene: TRBJ1-5; D gene: TRBD1; clone size: medium-sized; V gene: TRBV29-1; CDR3 protein: CSVLGQPNQPQHF; CDR3 DNA: TGCAGCGTTCTGGGACAGCCAAATCAGCCCCAGCATTTT
J gene: TRBJ2-3; D gene: .; clone size: few; V gene: TRBV5-1; CDR3 protein: CASSLDADTQYF; CDR3 DNA: TGCGCCAGCAGCTTGGATGCAGATACGCAGTATTTT
J gene: TRBJ2-5; D gene: .; clone size: .; V gene: TRBV7-2; CDR3 protein: CASSPAPTIRLQETQYF; CDR3 DNA: TGTGCCAGCAGCCCCGCGCCTACCATCAGGCTACAAGAGACCCAGTACTTC
J gene: TRBJ2-7; D gene: .; clone size: few; V gene: TRBV7-8; CDR3 protein: CASSLPIIYEQYF; CDR3 DNA: TGTGCCAGCAGCCTCCCAATCATCTACGAGCAGTACTTC
J gene: TRBJ1-2; D gene: TRBD1; clone size: many; V gene: TRBV6-5; CDR3 protein: CASTLGTAGSFGYTF; CDR3 DNA: TGTGCCAGCACCCTAGGGACAGCGGGATCTTTTGGCTACACCTTC
J gene: TRBJ1-1; D gene: .; clone size: many; V gene: TRBV12-3/TRBV12-4; CDR3 protein: CASSLRSKNTEAFF; CDR3 DNA: TGTGCCAGCAGTTTAAGGTCCAAGAACACTGAAGCTTTCTTT
J gene: TRBJ2-7; D gene: .; clone size: medium-sized; V gene: TRBV20-1; CDR3 protein: CSANLDWGYEQYF; CDR3 DNA: TGCAGTGCTAATCTCGATTGGGGCTACGAGCAGTACTTC
J gene: TRBJ1-2; D gene: .; clone size: many; V gene: TRBV6-5; CDR3 protein: CASSYEGDEVGYTF; CDR3 DNA: TGTGCCAGCAGTTACGAGGGTGATGAGGTTGGCTACACCTTC
J gene: TRBJ2-5; D gene: TRBD2; clone size: .; V gene: TRBV28; CDR3 protein: CASGTSAWAETQYF; CDR3 DNA: TGTGCCAGCGGGACTAGCGCCTGGGCAGAGACCCAGTACTTC
J gene: TRBJ2-2; D gene: .; clone size: many; V gene: TRBV14; CDR3 protein: CASSQNRELFF; CDR3 DNA: TGTGCCAGCAGCCAGAACCGGGAGCTGTTTTTT
J gene: TRBJ1-1; D gene: TRBD1; clone size: many; V gene: TRBV4-3; CDR3 protein: CASSLGGTGALNTEAFF; CDR3 DNA: TGCGCCAGCAGCCTCGGCGGGACAGGGGCCCTGAACACTGAAGCTTTCTTT
J gene: TRBJ1-5; D gene: .; clone size: few; V gene: TRBV6-2/TRBV6-3; CDR3 protein: CASRDVSNQPQHF; CDR3 DNA: TGTGCCTCGAGGGACGTTAGCAATCAGCCCCAGCATTTT
J gene: TRBJ1-6; D gene: .; clone size: few; V gene: TRBV28; CDR3 protein: CASSLYSTYNSPLHF; CDR3 DNA: TGTGCCAGCAGTTTATACAGTACTTATAATTCACCCCTCCACTTT
J gene: TRBJ1-1; D gene: .; clone size: many; V gene: TRBV5-8; CDR3 protein: CASSLGRGAFF; CDR3 DNA: TGTGCCAGCAGCTTGGGAAGGGGCGCTTTCTTT
J gene: TRBJ1-6; D gene: .; clone size: few; V gene: TRBV3-1; CDR3 protein: CASSHPGRDSPLHF; CDR3 DNA: TGTGCCAGCAGTCATCCGGGCCGAGATTCACCCCTCCACTTT
J gene: TRBJ2-1; D gene: .; clone size: .; V gene: TRBV6-1; CDR3 protein: CASSEVAYNEQFF; CDR3 DNA: TGTGCCAGCAGTGAAGTGGCCTACAATGAGCAGTTCTTC
J gene: TRBJ2-5; D gene: .; clone size: once; V gene: TRBV4-3; CDR3 protein: CASSQVVRGGQETQYF; CDR3 DNA: TGCGCCAGCAGCCAAGTAGTCAGGGGAGGCCAAGAGACCCAGTACTTC
J gene: TRBJ2-7; D gene: TRBD1; clone size: few; V gene: TRBV12-3/TRBV12-4; CDR3 protein: CASAAGGRGSYEQYF; CDR3 DNA: TGTGCCAGCGCAGCAGGGGGCAGGGGATCCTACGAGCAGTACTTC
J gene: TRBJ2-5; D gene: .; clone size: many; V gene: TRBV5-4; CDR3 protein: CASSRLQETQYF; CDR3 DNA: TGTGCCAGCAGCAGACTCCAAGAGACCCAGTACTTC
J gene: TRBJ1-5; D gene: TRBD1; clone size: .; V gene: TRBV5-6; CDR3 protein: CASSLRSGTAFQPQHF; CDR3 DNA: TGTGCCAGCAGCCTCAGATCCGGGACAGCATTTCAGCCCCAGCATTTT
J gene: TRBJ1-4; D gene: .; clone size: .; V gene: TRBV27; CDR3 protein: CASSLGPPGQSNEKLFF; CDR3 DNA: TGTGCCAGCAGTTTAGGGCCTCCAGGTCAGAGTAATGAAAAACTGTTTTTT
J gene: TRBJ2-3; D gene: .; clone size: many; V gene: TRBV20-1; CDR3 protein: CSATRGASTDTQYF; CDR3 DNA: TGCAGTGCTACCAGAGGGGCGAGCACAGATACGCAGTATTTT
J gene: TRBJ2-1; D gene: .; clone size: few; V gene: TRBV15; CDR3 protein: CATSTFFYNEQFF; CDR3 DNA: TGTGCCACCAGCACGTTCTTTTACAATGAGCAGTTCTTC